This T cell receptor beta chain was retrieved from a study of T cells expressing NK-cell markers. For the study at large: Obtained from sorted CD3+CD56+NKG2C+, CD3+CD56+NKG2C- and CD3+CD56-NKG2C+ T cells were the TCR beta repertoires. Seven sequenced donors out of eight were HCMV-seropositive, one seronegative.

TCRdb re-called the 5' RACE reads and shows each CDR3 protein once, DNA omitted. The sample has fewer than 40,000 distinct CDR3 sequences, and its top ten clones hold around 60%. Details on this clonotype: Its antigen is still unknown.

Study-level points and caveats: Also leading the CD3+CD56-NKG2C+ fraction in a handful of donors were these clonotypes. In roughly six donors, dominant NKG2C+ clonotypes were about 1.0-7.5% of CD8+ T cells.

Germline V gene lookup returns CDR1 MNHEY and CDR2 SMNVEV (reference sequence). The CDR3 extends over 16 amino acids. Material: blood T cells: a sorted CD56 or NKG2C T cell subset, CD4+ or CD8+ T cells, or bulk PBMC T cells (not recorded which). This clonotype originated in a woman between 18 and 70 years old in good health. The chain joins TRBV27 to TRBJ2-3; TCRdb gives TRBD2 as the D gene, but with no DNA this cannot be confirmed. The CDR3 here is CASSFGGLAWADTQYF.